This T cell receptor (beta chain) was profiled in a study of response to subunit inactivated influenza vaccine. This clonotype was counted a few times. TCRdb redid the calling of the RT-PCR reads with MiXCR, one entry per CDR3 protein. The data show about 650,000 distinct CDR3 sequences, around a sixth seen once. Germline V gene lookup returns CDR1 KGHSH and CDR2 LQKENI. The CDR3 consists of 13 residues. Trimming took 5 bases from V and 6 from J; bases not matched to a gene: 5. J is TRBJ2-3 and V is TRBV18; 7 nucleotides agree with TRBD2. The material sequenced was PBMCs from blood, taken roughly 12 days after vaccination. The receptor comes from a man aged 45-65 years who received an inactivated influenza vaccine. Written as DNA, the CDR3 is TGTGCCAGCTCAACGGGGGGTGCGGATACGCAGTATTTT. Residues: CASSTGGADTQYF.